Listed below are T cell receptor beta chains from one sample, sequenced in a study of T cell responses to AZD1222 COVID-19 vaccine. TCRdb's table, derived via immunoSEQ multiplex PCR, lists solely in-frame clones and lacks some. Found here are 85,000 to 90,000 clones, roughly 90% of them singletons; the top ten hold approximately 3%. The sample consisted of peripheral blood, taken on day 0 of AZD1222 vaccination. Receptors originate from an adult in good health. Both conserved end residues are part of each CDR3. The D gene is left open where the match is weak. Clone size is stated in some rows and not others, as once, few, many or a class when expanded.

>TRBJ1-2|-|-|TRBV5-1|12
TGCGCCAGCAGTTCGGGACGTTTCGGCTACACCTTC
CASSSGRFGYTF
>TRBJ1-1|TRBD1|-|TRBV5-1|17
TGCGCCAGCAGCCCCGACGGGGACAGGGGGTCTGACACTGAAGCTTTCTTT
CASSPDGDRGSDTEAFF
>TRBJ1-4|TRBD1|-|TRBV11-1|14
TGTGCCAGCAGTGGCGGACAGGGGGAAGAAAAACTGTTTTTT
CASSGGQGEEKLFF
>TRBJ2-1|-|-|TRBV29-1|14
TGCAGCGTTTTCTCAGCGGGGAGGGGGTATGAGCAGTTCTTC
CSVFSAGRGYEQFF
>TRBJ2-3|TRBD2|-|TRBV6-4|17
TGTGCCAGCAGTGACGCCCGTTCGGCGGGAGGGGGAGATACGCAGTATTTT
CASSDARSAGGGDTQYF
>TRBJ2-7|-|-|TRBV5-4|13
TGTGCCAGCAGCTTGGCCTTTAGCTACGAGCAGTACTTC
CASSLAFSYEQYF
>TRBJ1-6|TRBD1|few|TRBV4-1|17
TGCGCCAGCAGCCAAGGGGACAGGGATCGCGGAAACTCACCCCTCCACTTT
CASSQGDRDRGNSPLHF
>TRBJ1-5|TRBD1|-|TRBV27|19
TGTGCCAGCGGAGCCCCGGGACAGGGCCCCTTCCTGGGCAATCAGCCCCAGCATTTT
CASGAPGQGPFLGNQPQHF
>TRBJ2-1|-|-|TRBV27|13
TGTGCCAGCAGTTCAAAGGGGGGCAATGAGCAGTTCTTC
CASSSKGGNEQFF
>TRBJ2-5|-|few|TRBV18|13
TGTGCCAGCTCAGGAGGATTCCAAGAGACCCAGTACTTC
CASSGGFQETQYF
>TRBJ2-1|TRBD2|-|TRBV18|15
TGTGCCAGCTCACCACGACTAGCGGGTGACAATGAGCAGTTCTTC
CASSPRLAGDNEQFF
>TRBJ2-6|TRBD1|-|TRBV5-1|19
TGCGCCAGCAGCCCAGGACCGGGACAGGGGGCTCCTGGGGCCAACGTCCTGACTTTC
CASSPGPGQGAPGANVLTF
>TRBJ1-5|-|-|TRBV12-3/TRBV12-4|13
TGTGCCAGCAGTCTTGACCCGAATAAGCCCCAGCATTTT
CASSLDPNKPQHF
>TRBJ2-7|TRBD2|few|TRBV2|14
TGTGCCAGCAGTCTGACTAGCGAGTCTATGGAGCAGTACTTC
CASSLTSESMEQYF
>TRBJ1-1|-|-|TRBV4-1|16
TGCGCCAGCAGCCCCCCCCTAGGACAGCTTGGGGGTGAAGCTTTCTTT
CASSPPLGQLGGEAFF
>TRBJ2-1|TRBD1|-|TRBV12-5|15
TGTGCTAGTGGCTACGGGACAGGGGTCTACAATGAGCAGTTCTTC
CASGYGTGVYNEQFF
>TRBJ2-7|TRBD1|-|TRBV6-6|14
TGTGCCAGCAACTGGGACAGGGGGCAATACGAGCAGTACTTC
CASNWDRGQYEQYF
>TRBJ1-2|-|-|TRBV19|14
TGTGCCAGTAGTATCCAGGGTGCTAACTATGGCTACACCTTC
CASSIQGANYGYTF
>TRBJ2-5|TRBD1|-|TRBV19|15
TGTGCCAGTAGTCCGGGGACAGGGGTTCAAGAGACCCAGTACTTC
CASSPGTGVQETQYF
>TRBJ1-2|-|-|TRBV6-5|14
TGTGCCAGCAGCCCGGTCTCCGACAGTCGTGGCTACACCTTC
CASSPVSDSRGYTF
>TRBJ2-7|-|-|TRBV4-1|12
TGCGCCAGCAGCCAACAGGGGAACGAGCAGTACTTC
CASSQQGNEQYF
>TRBJ2-7|-|-|TRBV9|13
TGTGCCAGCAGCGTAGGACTGAGAGACGAGCAGTACTTC
CASSVGLRDEQYF
>TRBJ1-5|-|-|TRBV3-1/TRBV3-2|13
TGTGCCAGCAGCCAGGGGGAAAATCAGCCCCAGCATTTT
CASSQGENQPQHF
>TRBJ2-7|-|-|TRBV28|14
TGTGCCAGCAGTTTTGTCCGGGCGGCCGTGGGACAGTACTTC
CASSFVRAAVGQYF
>TRBJ2-1|-|-|TRBV28|15
TGTGCCAGCAGTTTAAGGCAGGGAATATACAATGAGCAGTTCTTC
CASSLRQGIYNEQFF
>TRBJ2-1|TRBD2|once|TRBV5-3|18
TGTGCCAGAAGCCACCCTCTGCGGGAGGTGTACTCCTACAATGAGCAGTTCTTC
CARSHPLREVYSYNEQFF
>TRBJ2-1|-|-|TRBV29-1|11
TGCAGCGTTTTTTACGTCGATGAGCAGTTCTTC
CSVFYVDEQFF
>TRBJ1-6|-|-|TRBV4-1|12
TGCGCCAGCAGCCAGGGGAATTCACCCCTCCACTTT
CASSQGNSPLHF
>TRBJ1-1|TRBD1|-|TRBV3-1/TRBV3-2|14
TGTGCCAGCAGCCTGGGACAGTCGAACACTGAAGCTTTCTTT
CASSLGQSNTEAFF
>TRBJ1-2|-|-|TRBV9|12
TGTGCCAGCAGCGGGGATACGGGCGGCTACACCTTC
CASSGDTGGYTF
>TRBJ1-2|-|-|TRBV10-3|13
TGTGCCATCAGTGAGGGGGAGAACTATGGCTACACCTTC
CAISEGENYGYTF
>TRBJ1-5|-|once|TRBV19|15
TGTGCCAGTAGTCAGCCAGGGGCGTCGGTTCAGCCCCAGCATTTT
CASSQPGASVQPQHF
>TRBJ2-7|-|-|TRBV6-1|16
TGTGCCAGCAGTGAAGCGCTTCGGGGGCCCATCTACGAGCAGTACTTC
CASSEALRGPIYEQYF
>TRBJ1-2|-|-|TRBV7-3|12
TGTGCCAGCAGCCCAGGGACGTCGGGCTACACCTTC
CASSPGTSGYTF
>TRBJ1-2|-|-|TRBV6-1|13
TGTGCCAGCAGTGAAGAGGGACGCTATGGCTACACCTTC
CASSEEGRYGYTF
>TRBJ2-1|TRBD2|-|TRBV29-1|15
TGCAGCGTCGATTTAGCGGGAGGGATGATCGCTGAGCAGTTCTTC
CSVDLAGGMIAEQFF
>TRBJ1-1|TRBD1|few|TRBV4-1|18
TGCGCCAGCAGCCAGTCCCGGGACAGGGTAGGAATGAACACTGAAGCTTTCTTT
CASSQSRDRVGMNTEAFF
>TRBJ2-2|-|-|TRBV18|16
TGTGCCAGCTCAATACAACCGGTCGCGAACACCGGGGAGCTGTTTTTT
CASSIQPVANTGELFF
>TRBJ2-1|-|-|TRBV13|11
TGTGCCAGCGGCAAGGACAATGAGCAGTTCTTC
CASGKDNEQFF
>TRBJ2-1|TRBD2|-|TRBV11-3|15
TGTGCCAGCAGCTTAGGGACTAGCCGGGGCAATGAGCAGTTCTTC
CASSLGTSRGNEQFF
>TRBJ2-3|-|once|TRBV2|11
TGTGCCAGCTCCGGGGGTAATACGCAGTATTTT
CASSGGNTQYF
>TRBJ1-5|TRBD1|-|TRBV28|16
TGTGCCAGCTGGGGACGGGGGACAGGGTTTAGTCAGCCCCAGCATTTT
CASWGRGTGFSQPQHF
>TRBJ1-1|-|-|TRBV7-8|14
TGTGCCAGCAGCTTAGGGGGATTGAACACTGAAGCTTTCTTT
CASSLGGLNTEAFF
>TRBJ1-2|-|-|TRBV3-1/TRBV3-2|14
TGTGCCAGCAGCCAGGGACATTCCAGCTATGGCTACACCTTC
CASSQGHSSYGYTF
>TRBJ2-2|-|few|TRBV27|14
TGTGCCAGCCCCGCGGGACTTCACACCGGGGAGCTGTTTTTT
CASPAGLHTGELFF
>TRBJ2-7|-|-|TRBV19|15
TGTGCCAGTAGTATAGGGGACACACATTCCTACGAGCAGTACTTC
CASSIGDTHSYEQYF
>TRBJ1-5|TRBD1|-|TRBV2|15
TGTGCCAGCAGTGTCGGTGGGACAGTCAATCAGCCCCAGCATTTT
CASSVGGTVNQPQHF
>TRBJ2-7|TRBD1|-|TRBV7-9|16
TGTGCCAGCAGCTTAGACGGACAGGGTTCCCCATACGAGCAGTACTTC
CASSLDGQGSPYEQYF
>TRBJ2-7|-|-|TRBV11-2|14
TGTGCCAGCAGCTTTGTCCAGGGGTCCTACGAGCAGTACTTC
CASSFVQGSYEQYF
>TRBJ2-1|-|-|TRBV2|16
TGTGCCAGCAGTGAAAGTAATCCCCTCCCCCCGGATGAGCAGTTCTTC
CASSESNPLPPDEQFF
>TRBJ2-1|-|-|TRBV4-1|15
TGCGCCAGCAGCCAAGAGGAAACTAGTATGAATGAGCAGTTCTTC
CASSQEETSMNEQFF
>TRBJ2-2|TRBD1|-|TRBV28|15
TGTGCCAGCAGTCCTGGACAGGCGAACACCGGGGAGCTGTTTTTT
CASSPGQANTGELFF
>TRBJ1-5|-|-|TRBV30|14
TGTGCCTGGAGTGCAAGGACTCTTGTTCAGCCCCAGCATTTT
CAWSARTLVQPQHF
>TRBJ2-7|-|-|TRBV10-1|14
TGCGCCAGCAGTGACCGAGATTACCCCTACGAGCAGTACTTC
CASSDRDYPYEQYF